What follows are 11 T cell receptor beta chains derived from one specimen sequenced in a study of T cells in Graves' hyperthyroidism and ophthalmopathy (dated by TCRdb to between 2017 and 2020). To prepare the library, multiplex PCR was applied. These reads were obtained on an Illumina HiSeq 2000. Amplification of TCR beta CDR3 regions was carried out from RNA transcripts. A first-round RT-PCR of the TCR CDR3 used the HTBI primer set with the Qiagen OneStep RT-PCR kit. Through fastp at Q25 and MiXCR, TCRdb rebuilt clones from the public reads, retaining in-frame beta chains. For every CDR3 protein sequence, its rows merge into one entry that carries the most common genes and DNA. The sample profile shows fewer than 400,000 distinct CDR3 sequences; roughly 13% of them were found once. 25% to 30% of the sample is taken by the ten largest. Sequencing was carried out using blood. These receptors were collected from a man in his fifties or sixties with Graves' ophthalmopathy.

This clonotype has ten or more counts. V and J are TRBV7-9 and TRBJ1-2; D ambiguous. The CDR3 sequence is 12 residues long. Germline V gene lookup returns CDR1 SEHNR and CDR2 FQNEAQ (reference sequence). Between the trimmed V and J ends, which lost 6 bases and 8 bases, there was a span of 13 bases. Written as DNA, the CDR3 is TGTGCCAGCAGTTTCGAGACGGGCGGCTACACCTTC. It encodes CASSFETGGYTF.

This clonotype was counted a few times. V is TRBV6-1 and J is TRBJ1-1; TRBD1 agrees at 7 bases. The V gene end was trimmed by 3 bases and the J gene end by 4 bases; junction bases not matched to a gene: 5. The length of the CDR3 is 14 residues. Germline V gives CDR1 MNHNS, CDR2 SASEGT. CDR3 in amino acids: CASSDRGKGTEAFF. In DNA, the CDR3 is TGTGCCAGCAGTGACAGGGGGAAGGGCACTGAAGCTTTCTTT.

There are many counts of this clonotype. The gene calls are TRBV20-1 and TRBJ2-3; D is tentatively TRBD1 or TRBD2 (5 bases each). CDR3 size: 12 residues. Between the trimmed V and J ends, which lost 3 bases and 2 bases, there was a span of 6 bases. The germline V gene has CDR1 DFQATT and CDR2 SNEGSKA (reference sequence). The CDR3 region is CSASGTTDTQYF. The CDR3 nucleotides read TGCAGTGCTAGCGGGACCACAGATACGCAGTATTTT.

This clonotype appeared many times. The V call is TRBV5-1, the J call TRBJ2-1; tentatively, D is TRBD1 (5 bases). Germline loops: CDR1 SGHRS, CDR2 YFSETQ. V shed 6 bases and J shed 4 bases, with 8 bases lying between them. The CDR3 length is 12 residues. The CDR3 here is CASKSGYNEQFF. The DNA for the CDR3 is TGCGCCAGCAAGTCAGGGTACAATGAGCAGTTCTTC.

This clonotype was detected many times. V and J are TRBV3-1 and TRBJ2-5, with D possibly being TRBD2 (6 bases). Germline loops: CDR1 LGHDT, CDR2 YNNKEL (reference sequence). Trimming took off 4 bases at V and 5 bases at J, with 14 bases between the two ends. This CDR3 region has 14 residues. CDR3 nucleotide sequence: TGTGCCAGCAGCCCTGGAGGGGCGATGGAGACCCAGTACTTC. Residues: CASSPGGAMETQYF.

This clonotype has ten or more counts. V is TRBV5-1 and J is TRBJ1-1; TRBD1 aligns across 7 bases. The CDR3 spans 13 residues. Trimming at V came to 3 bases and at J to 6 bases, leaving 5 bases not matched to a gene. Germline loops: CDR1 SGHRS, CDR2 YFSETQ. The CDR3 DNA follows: TGCGCCAGCAGCTCGACAGGGTTTTCTGAAGCTTTCTTT. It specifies CASSSTGFSEAFF.

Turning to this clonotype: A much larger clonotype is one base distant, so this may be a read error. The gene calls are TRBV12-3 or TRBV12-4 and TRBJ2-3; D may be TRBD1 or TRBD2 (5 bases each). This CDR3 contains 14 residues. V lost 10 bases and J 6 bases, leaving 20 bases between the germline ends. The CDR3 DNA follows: TGTGCCACTGGCCGGGACCAGGTCTTTGATACGCAGTATTTT. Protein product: CATGRDQVFDTQYF.

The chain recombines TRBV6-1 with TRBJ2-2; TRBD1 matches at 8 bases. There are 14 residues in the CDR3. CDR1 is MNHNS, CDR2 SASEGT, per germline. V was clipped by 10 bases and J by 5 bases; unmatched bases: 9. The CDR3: CANNRGLGTGELFF. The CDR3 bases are TGTGCCAACAACAGGGGGTTAGGGACCGGGGAGCTGTTTTTT.

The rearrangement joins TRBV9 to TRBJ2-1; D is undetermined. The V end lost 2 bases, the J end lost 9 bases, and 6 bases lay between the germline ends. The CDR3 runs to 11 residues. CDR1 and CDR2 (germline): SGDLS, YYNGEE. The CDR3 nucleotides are TGTGCCAGCAGCGTTTCTGGTGAGCAGTTCTTC. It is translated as CASSVSGEQFF.

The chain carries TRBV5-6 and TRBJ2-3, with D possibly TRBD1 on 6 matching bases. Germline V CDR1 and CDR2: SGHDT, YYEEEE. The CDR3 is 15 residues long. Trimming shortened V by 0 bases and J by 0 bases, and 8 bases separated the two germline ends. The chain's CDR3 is CASSLDRASTDTQYF. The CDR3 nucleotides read TGTGCCAGCAGCTTGGACAGGGCTAGCACAGATACGCAGTATTTT.

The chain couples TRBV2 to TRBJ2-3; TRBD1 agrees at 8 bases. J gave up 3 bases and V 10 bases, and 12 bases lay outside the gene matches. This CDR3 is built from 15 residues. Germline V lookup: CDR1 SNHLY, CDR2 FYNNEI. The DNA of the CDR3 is TGTGCCATTACGGGGGTCAGGGGGCTTACAGATACGCAGTATTTT. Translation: CAITGVRGLTDTQYF.